This T cell receptor (beta chain) originates from a study of cytomegalovirus exposure and HLA in healthy donors (dated by TCRdb to 2015 to 2018). Broadly, across the study: An earlier analysis of approximately 550 of the donors reported approximately 300 Gb of sequence data and approximately 110 million unique TCR beta sequences from about 200 million T cells. Roughly 300 gigabases of sequencing data and approximately 85 million unique TCR sequences were included in an early release covering about 700 HLA-typed donors. Of the approximately 400 genotyped donors, about 80% fell in the genetic ancestry cluster associated with self-reported Caucasian donors. The aim of the study was to test whether cataloging public T cell receptors could identify signatures of past pathogen exposure. The T cell repertoires of 666 subjects were profiled by immunosequencing and related to cytomegalovirus serostatus. Besides the first cohort of about 730 subjects, a separate validation cohort made up of around 120 different subjects was used. High-throughput TCR immunosequencing, statistical association of individual TCRs with disease status, and machine learning were combined to predict cytomegalovirus infection status. In a later analysis, previously published TCR beta repertoires from more than 500 donors were re-analyzed and high-resolution HLA genotyping was added so that TCR occurrence patterns could be studied. Rather than drawing on any new phenotypic data, the later analysis identified candidate immune exposures from TCR beta sequences and the way those sequences occurred across donors. An earlier analysis of several hundred of the donors used high-throughput TCR beta sequencing to judge whether each TCR beta V gene segment behaved as functional or pseudogenic. Alongside the repertoire data, information on donor age, sex, ethnicity and CMV serostatus was compiled. Genome-wide SNP genotypes for about three fifths of the 666 donors were used in a later genetic analysis, which treated that subset as a discovery cohort. All discovery cohort repertoires had been generated using a single sequencing platform. Class I and class II HLA loci were covered by the typing at four-digit resolution. Typing coverage varied by locus: roughly 620-640 donors for A, B, C, DRB1 and DQB1; some 520 for DQA1; about 590 for DPA1; around 490 for DPB1. Several DR-DQ haplotypes were handled as single units for association and clustering because linkage in the cohort was strong. Among about 370 genotyped donors of the cohort, an average of about 220,000 unique TCR beta nucleotide sequences was sequenced per donor, of which about 19% were non-productive.

In total, more than 500 healthy bone marrow donors made up the cohort. Cohort members were all nominally healthy when sampled, although unrecorded immune exposures were likely present. The donor was CMV seronegative and was included in the group of under 450 seronegative cohort members. A peripheral blood sample was provided by each donor, and peripheral blood mononuclear cells were used for TCR beta sequencing. Genomic DNA extraction from the blood cell samples was performed with the Qiagen DNeasy Blood Extraction Kit. As for this clone: What antigen it recognizes has not been identified. No much larger clonotype is one base removed from it; base qualities were not supplied.

Receptors were amplified or captured by the immunoSEQ multiplex PCR assay. For the multiplex PCR, a mixture combining 60 forward primers for TCR Vbeta segments and 13 reverse primers for TCR Jbeta segments was used. The CDR3 region of rearranged TCR beta genes was amplified from genomic DNA by a multiplex PCR assay. The amplified TCR beta libraries were sequenced on the Illumina HiSeq System as 87-base-pair reads. As for the authors' bioinformatics: Across the roughly 640 repertoires, a later analysis counted around 80 million unique TCR beta chains, around 11 million of which were shared by at least two donors. To remove PCR and sequencing errors, raw reads were error-corrected and collapsed into unique sequences using a nearest-neighbor algorithm that merged closely related sequences. V, D and J gene segments were assigned by aligning CDR3 sequences to IMGT reference sequences. For a sequence to be retained, a match of at least six nucleotides to both a V gene segment and a J gene segment was required. A rearrangement was called productive if the CDR3 had no stop codons and remained in frame with V and J, and every other rearrangement was called non-productive. Following IMGT convention, CDR3 was defined as the stretch from the second conserved V-encoded cysteine to the conserved J-encoded phenylalanine. The earlier analysis of about 610 of the donors excluded any sequence lacking an unambiguous match to a single V gene segment. In an earlier analysis of 450 to 750 of the donors, a V segment was called functional when productive rearrangements were above 56.7%, and segregating when the standard deviation between donors exceeded 5%. A statistical classification framework was developed to diagnose cytomegalovirus status using the catalog of TCR beta chain sequences. V and J gene assignment, in a later analysis, came from comparing TCR nucleotide sequences with IMGT/GENE-DB human TR gene sequences. A later analysis assigned CDR3 sequences and most-parsimonious VDJ recombination scenarios with the TCRdist pipeline. In a later analysis, every TCR beta chain was defined by the combination of its CDR3 amino acid sequence and its V-gene family, and reads without a unique V-gene family were dropped. In a later analysis, 550 to 650 highly shared, low-generation-probability nucleotide sequences were removed to address suspected cross-contamination and a sequencing artifact. In a later analysis, a clonal expansion index for each public chain was calculated from normalized within-repertoire ranks of inferred template counts. In a later analysis, generation probabilities were computed with a VDJ recombination model fitted to out-of-frame rearrangements, and the resulting probabilities were checked against IGoR. Hypergeometric tests were used in a later analysis to score TCR-TCR, TCR-HLA and TCR-CMV co-occurrence, with a repertoire-size bias correction applied to the TCR pairs. False discovery rates were estimated in a later analysis by permuting HLA or CMV assignments 20 times. In a later analysis, co-occurring TCRs were grouped using DBSCAN, with TCRdist sequence similarity added in when clustering inside HLA-allele-positive subsets. For co-occurrence clustering, repertoires with fewer than 30,000 or more than 120,000 public chains were excluded, along with roughly 5 repertoires with anomalous nucleotide sharing. TCRdb carries this immuneACCESS record with in-frame sequences only. Its versions omit some clonotypes, under half of them owing to an unresolved V gene in the studies checked, with the rest unexplained. Clonal size and the V and J genes are those of that table, whereas D and trimming came from the DNA. This sample has some 120,000 clones in its table, and 70% to 80% of those were observed once. The top ten hold 1% to 1.5% of the sample.

Points the paper makes about the study in general: In a later analysis, HLA-associated TCR beta chains were found to be more clonally expanded and to have lower generation probabilities than equally common non-associated chains. While some public TCRs were present in many individuals, most TCR sequences turned up only very rarely across donors. A later analysis reported that several top co-occurrence clusters appeared linked to parvovirus B19, influenza, CMV and Epstein-Barr virus. When HLA alleles, especially DR and DQ, strongly co-occurred, attributing TCR associations to individual alleles was difficult. In an earlier analysis of under 600 of the donors, most TCR beta V segments were observed in productive rearrangements about 87% or about 30% of the time, broadly matching IMGT annotations. Most CMV-associated TCR beta chains appeared to be HLA-restricted in a later analysis, and the HLA associations seemed to be driven largely by CMV exposure. Because HLA typing was missing for some donors at each locus, association tests included only the typed subset. Presence/absence analyses assumed roughly uniform sequencing depth across donors, an assumption that may not hold. Linkage disequilibrium might explain the correlated functional status among segregating V segments, but an unknown experimental factor could not be excluded. V-gene and J-gene trimming of TCR beta chains was associated with a missense DCLRE1C variant in a later genetic analysis, and the association was replicated in an independent cohort. Fewer than 20 rarely observed V segments, including chromosome 9 orphons, were excluded from the earlier analysis of a few hundred of the donors because counts were too low. In a later analysis, about 17,000 TCR beta sequences were associated with specific HLA alleles at a false discovery rate of 0.05. The 87-base-pair reads could not distinguish some IMGT-functional V segments, including TRBV6-2 and TRBV6-3, so those segments were excluded. A few of the identified cytomegalovirus-associated TCR beta chains were confirmed in vitro to be specific for cytomegalovirus antigens. The sequencing pipeline was judged likely to have produced a cluster of highly shared sequence variants as a technical artifact. In a later genetic analysis, fewer N-insertions in productive TCRs were reported among donors in an Asian-associated ancestry cluster than the approximately 670-donor mean. For the cohort, immune exposure information was limited to CMV serostatus. In the study, around 150 TCR beta chains were listed as associated with cytomegalovirus. This cohort had only TCR beta chains sequenced, and the lack of alpha or paired-chain data limited which features could be detected. In a later analysis, TCR association rates were found to vary across HLA loci, with the most associated TCRs seen for DRB1 alleles and the fewest for HLA-C alleles. A further reported finding was that TCR beta sequences accurately predicted the HLA-A and HLA-B alleles for most subjects in the first cohort. Cytomegalovirus status was reported to be diagnosed by the classifier with high specificity and sensitivity in both the original and validation cohorts. The authors suggested that the approach could potentially be generalized to other disease states and immunological phenotypes.

Unmatched junction bases come to 9, with V trimmed by 0 bases and J by 2 bases. As encoded in the germline V gene (reference sequence), CDR1 is LNHDA while CDR2 is SQIVND. Spanning cysteine to phenylalanine, the CDR3 consists of 18 amino acids. Left in the record is the CDR3 DNA by itself, 54 bases read in frame from the first base. The chain joins TRBV19 to TRBJ2-2; TRBD2 matches 7 bases in the middle. The sample was PBMCs. The receptor was derived from a man aged 45 to 65 in good health and CMV-seronegative. Read as DNA, the sequence is TGTGCCAGTAGTATAGATCGACCAAGCGGGGCCAACACCGGGGAGCTGTTTTTT. It encodes CASSIDRPSGANTGELFF. With all but the CDR3 taken from the reference TRBV19 and TRBJ2-2 genes, the full variable domain is: DGGITQSPKYLFRKEGQNVTLSCEQNLNHDAMYWYRQDPGQGLRLIYYSQIVNDFQKGDIAEGYSVSREKKESFPLTVTSAQKNPTAFYLCASSIDRPSGANTGELFFGEGSRLTVL.